This TCR beta chain was captured in a study of shared clonotypes between healthy human individuals. The germline gives CDR1 GTSNPN, CDR2 SVGIG (reference sequence). The V end was cut by 2 bases, the J end by 0 bases, with 14 bases between. CDR3 length equals 15 residues. Original analysis: ImmunoSEQ output lacked quality scores and full-length reads, limiting matched filtering. TCRdb's copy holds only in-frame clones and misses some; the assay was immunoSEQ multiplex PCR. The DNA was the basis for D and trimming; V, J and clone size are from that table. The profile covers millions of clones, with roughly 94% appearing a single time and 0.1% to 0.15% taken by the ten largest. Subsets obtained from CD4+ cells comprised CD45RA+ naive and CD45RA-negative memory cells.

The gene calls are TRBV30 and TRBJ2-7; D might be TRBD2 (6 bases). Sequencing input: naive CD4+ T cells sorted from blood. Subset denoted: CD45RA+ positively selected. This TCR derives from a man younger than 30 in good health. The DNA of the CDR3 is TGTGCCTGGAGTACGGGAGCGGGCCACTCCTACGAGCAGTACTTC. Its translation is CAWSTGAGHSYEQYF.